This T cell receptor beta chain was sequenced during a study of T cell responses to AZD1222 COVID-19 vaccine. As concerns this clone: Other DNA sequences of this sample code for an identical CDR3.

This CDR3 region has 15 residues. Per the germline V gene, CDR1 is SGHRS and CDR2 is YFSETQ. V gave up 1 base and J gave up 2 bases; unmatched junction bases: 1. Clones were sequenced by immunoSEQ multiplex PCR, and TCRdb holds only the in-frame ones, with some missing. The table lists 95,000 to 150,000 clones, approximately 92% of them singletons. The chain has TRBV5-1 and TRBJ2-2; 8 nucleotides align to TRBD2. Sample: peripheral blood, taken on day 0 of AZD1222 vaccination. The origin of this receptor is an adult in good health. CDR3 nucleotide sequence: TGCGCCAGCAGCTTGAGCGGGAGTAACACCGGGGAGCTGTTTTTT. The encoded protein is CASSLSGSNTGELFF.